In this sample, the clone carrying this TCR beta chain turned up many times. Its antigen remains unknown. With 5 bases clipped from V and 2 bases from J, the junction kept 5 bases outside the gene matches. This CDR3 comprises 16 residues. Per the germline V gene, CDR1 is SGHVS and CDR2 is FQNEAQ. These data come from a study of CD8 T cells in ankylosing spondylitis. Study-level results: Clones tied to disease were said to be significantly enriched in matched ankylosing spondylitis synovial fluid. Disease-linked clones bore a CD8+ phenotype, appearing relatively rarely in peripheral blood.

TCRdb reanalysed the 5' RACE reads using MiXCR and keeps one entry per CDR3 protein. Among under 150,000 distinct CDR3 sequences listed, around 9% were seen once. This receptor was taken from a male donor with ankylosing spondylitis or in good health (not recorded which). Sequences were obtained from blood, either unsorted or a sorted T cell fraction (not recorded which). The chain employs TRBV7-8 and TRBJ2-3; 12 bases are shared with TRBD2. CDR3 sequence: CASSPGLAGLTDTQYF. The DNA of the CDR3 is TGTGCCAGCAGCCCAGGACTAGCGGGACTCACAGATACGCAGTATTTT.